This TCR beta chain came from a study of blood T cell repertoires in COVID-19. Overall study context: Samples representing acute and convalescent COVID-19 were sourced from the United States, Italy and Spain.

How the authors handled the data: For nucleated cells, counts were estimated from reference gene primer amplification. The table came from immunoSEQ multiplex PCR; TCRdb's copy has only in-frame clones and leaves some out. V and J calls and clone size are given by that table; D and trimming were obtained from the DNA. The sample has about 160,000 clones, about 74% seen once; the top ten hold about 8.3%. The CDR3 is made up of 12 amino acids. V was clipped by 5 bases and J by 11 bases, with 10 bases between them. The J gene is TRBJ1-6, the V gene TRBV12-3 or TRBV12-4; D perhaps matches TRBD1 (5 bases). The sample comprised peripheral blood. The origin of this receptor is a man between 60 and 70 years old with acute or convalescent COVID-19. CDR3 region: CASSPGYPPLHF. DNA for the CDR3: TGTGCCAGCAGTCCAGGGTATCCACCCCTCCACTTT.